This record covers a single TCR beta chain. This record belongs to a study of immune reconstitution after stem cell transplant in scleroderma. TCRdb recomputed calls from the RT-PCR reads with MiXCR, one row per CDR3 protein. Counted here are about 2,400 distinct CDR3 sequences, 11% occurring once; the ten biggest clones make up roughly a quarter. This receptor was obtained from a female donor with systemic sclerosis. This specimen was taken before or after autologous hematopoietic stem cell transplantation (not recorded which).

CDR3 in DNA: TGTGCCAGCAGTAGCCGGGGTGTGGAGACCCAGTACTTC. Its translation is CASSSRGVETQYF. This chain links TRBV6-6 with TRBJ2-5, with a possible D match to TRBD2 (5 bases). Germline CDR1 reads MNHNY; CDR2 reads SVGAGI (reference sequence). The CDR3 is 13 residues long. V lost 5 bases and J lost 5, with 12 bases in between.